Reported below is one T cell receptor (beta chain). Germline V CDR1 and CDR2: MGHDK, SYGVNS. V was cut by 1 base and J by 3 bases, with 15 bases left in between. The CDR3 is made up of 17 amino acids. The data were taken from a study of control samples from healthy donors and cancer patients. Clones were read by immunoSEQ multiplex PCR, and TCRdb kept only the in-frame ones, dropping some. The repertoire holds tens of thousands of clones, with over 85% as singletons. The sequence was obtained from a woman younger than 45 in good health. Sequences were obtained from blood. The chain links TRBV25-1 to TRBJ1-4; perhaps TRBD1 as D (5 bases). CDR3 amino acids: CASSESKGRAANEKLFF. CDR3 nucleotide sequence: TGTGCCAGCAGTGAATCTAAAGGCAGGGCGGCTAATGAAAAACTGTTTTTT.